This T cell receptor beta chain came from a study of blood T cell repertoires in COVID-19. Overall study: The samples span acute and convalescent COVID-19 from the United States, Italy and Spain.

Deletions cut 0 bases from V and 10 bases from J, with 13 bases between. Germline CDR1 SGDLS, CDR2 YYNGEE. This CDR3 has 13 amino acids. Produced via immunoSEQ multiplex PCR; TCRdb's table is partial and in-frame only. The table lists some 200,000 clones, about 80% of them singletons. This clone has a single count. Sequencing input: peripheral blood. The chain has TRBV9 and TRBJ1-1; maybe TRBD1 (5 bases). The receptor's source is a woman under 40 who had recovered from COVID-19. The CDR3 reads CASSVAVQGGAFF. The DNA for the CDR3 is TGTGCCAGCAGCGTAGCTGTCCAGGGAGGAGCTTTCTTT.